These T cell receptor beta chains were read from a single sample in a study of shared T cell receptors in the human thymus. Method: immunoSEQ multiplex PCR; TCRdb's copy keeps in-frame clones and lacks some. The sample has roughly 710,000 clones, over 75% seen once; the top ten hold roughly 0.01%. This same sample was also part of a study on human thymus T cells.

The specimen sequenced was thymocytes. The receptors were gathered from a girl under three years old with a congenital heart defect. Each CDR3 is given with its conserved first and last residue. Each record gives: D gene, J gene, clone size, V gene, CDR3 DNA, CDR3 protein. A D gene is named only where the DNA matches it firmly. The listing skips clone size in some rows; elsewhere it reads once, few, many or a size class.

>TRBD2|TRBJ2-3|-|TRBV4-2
TGTGCCAGCAGCCAAGAGCAGCGGGGGGGATCAGATACGCAGTATTTT
CASSQEQRGGSDTQYF
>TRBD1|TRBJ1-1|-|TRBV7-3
TGTGCCAGCAGCTTGGGACTTGAGGGACAGGGGCCTCGGGACACTGAAGCTTTCTTT
CASSLGLEGQGPRDTEAFF
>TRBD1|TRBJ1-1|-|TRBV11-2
TGTGCCAGCAGCAAGGACAGGGGGCTGAACACTGAAGCTTTCTTT
CASSKDRGLNTEAFF
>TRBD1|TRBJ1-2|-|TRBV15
TGTGCCACCAGCAGAGAAGCAGGGGGAAGCTATGGCTACACCTTC
CATSREAGGSYGYTF
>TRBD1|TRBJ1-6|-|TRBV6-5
TGTGCCAGCAGTTACGGACAGGGGGCGGGTCCCCTCCACTTT
CASSYGQGAGPLHF
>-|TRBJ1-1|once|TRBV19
TGTGCCAGTAGATGGAGCAGGAGGGACACTGAAGCTTTCTTT
CASRWSRRDTEAFF
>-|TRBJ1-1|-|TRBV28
TGTGCCAGCAGACTTTGGGGAGCCCGGGTGGTGAACACTGAAGCTTTCTTT
CASRLWGARVVNTEAFF
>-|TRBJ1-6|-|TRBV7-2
TGTGCCAGCAGCTTCGCCAGGGATAGGTCGTCCTATAATTCACCCCTCCACTTT
CASSFARDRSSYNSPLHF
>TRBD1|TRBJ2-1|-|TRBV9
TGTGCCAGCAGCCCAGGGGGTGAGGACAATGAGCAGTTCTTC
CASSPGGEDNEQFF
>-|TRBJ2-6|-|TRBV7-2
TGTGCCAGCAGCTTAAGCCGTTGGTTTGCCAACGTCCTGACTTTC
CASSLSRWFANVLTF
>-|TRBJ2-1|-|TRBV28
TGTGCCAGCAGTACCCCTGCGGGACGGGCGGTTAATGAGCAGTTCTTC
CASSTPAGRAVNEQFF
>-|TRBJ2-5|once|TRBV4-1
TGCGCCAGCAGAAGGGGTTGGGCAAGTCGGGAGACCCAGTACTTC
CASRRGWASRETQYF
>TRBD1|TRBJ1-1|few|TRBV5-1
TGCGCCAGCAGCGGGACAGGGGCGCCAAGCACTGAAGCTTTCTTT
CASSGTGAPSTEAFF
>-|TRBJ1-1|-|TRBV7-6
TGTGCCAGCAGCCGTTCTGTTCTTGTACGGGAAGCTTTCTTT
CASSRSVLVREAFF
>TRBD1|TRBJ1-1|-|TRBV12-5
TGTGCTAGTGGTTTGGTTCGGACAGGGAGGGCTGTGGGGAACACTGAAGCTTTCTTT
CASGLVRTGRAVGNTEAFF